This paragraph covers one T cell receptor beta chain sequence. Its antigen is not known. This entry belongs to a study of T cells in Graves' hyperthyroidism and ophthalmopathy. Study-wide results and limits: Stable hyperthyroidism was separated from ophthalmopathy by a model based on 13 V-J features. Most expanded thyroid clonotypes above 0.001 also appeared in blood.

Graves' hyperthyroidism without ophthalmopathy progression within 18 months was termed stable. For the diagnoses, clinical symptoms, serum thyroxine and TRAb, thyroid ultrasound and orbital computed tomography were used. The CDR3 is 13 amino acids. From germline, CDR1 is MDHEN and CDR2 SYDVKM. Amplification of TCR beta CDR3 regions used RNA as the template. An initial round of RT-PCR targeting the TCR CDR3 relied on the HTBI primer set. TCRdb reanalysed the multiplex PCR reads using MiXCR and keeps one entry per CDR3 protein. The sample contains approximately 630,000 distinct CDR3 sequences, around 15% of which appear only once.

The receptor was isolated from a woman between 25 and 40 years old with Graves' hyperthyroidism. Sequenced sample: blood. This chain connects TRBV28 to TRBJ2-7; 7 bases line up with TRBD1. CDR3 bases: TGTGCGACGGGACAGACAAACTCCTACGAGCAGTACTTC. Amino acid sequence: CATGQTNSYEQYF.